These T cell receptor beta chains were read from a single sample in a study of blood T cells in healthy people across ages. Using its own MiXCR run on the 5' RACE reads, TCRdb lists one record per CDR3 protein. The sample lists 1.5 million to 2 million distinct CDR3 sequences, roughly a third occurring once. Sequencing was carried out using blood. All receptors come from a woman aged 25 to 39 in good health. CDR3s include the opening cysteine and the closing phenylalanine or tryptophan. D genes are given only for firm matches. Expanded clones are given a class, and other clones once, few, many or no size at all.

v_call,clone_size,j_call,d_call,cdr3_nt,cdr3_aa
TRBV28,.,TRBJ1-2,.,TGTGCCACCGGGGAACGGGCGTTTAACTATGGCTACACCTTC,CATGERAFNYGYTF
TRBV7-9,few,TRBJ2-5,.,TGTGCCAGCACCTCCGCCGCAGGGCGGGAGACCCAGTACTTC,CASTSAAGRETQYF
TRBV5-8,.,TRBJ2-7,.,TGTGCCAGCCAAACCGGGGGATCTAGCTACGAGCAGTACTTC,CASQTGGSSYEQYF
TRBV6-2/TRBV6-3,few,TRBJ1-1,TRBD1,TGTGCCAGCAGTTGGAACAGGGGGCGTTGGGTTAACACTGAAGCTTTCTTT,CASSWNRGRWVNTEAFF
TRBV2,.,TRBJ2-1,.,TGTGCCAGCAGAGAGACTATAGCGTTCTACAATGAGCAGTTCTTC,CASRETIAFYNEQFF
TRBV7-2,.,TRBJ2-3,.,TGTGCCAGCAGCTTAGCGTCTCTCCCATATAGCACAGATACGCAGTATTTT,CASSLASLPYSTDTQYF
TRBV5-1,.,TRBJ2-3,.,TGCGCCAGCAGCCCGAGGACACCTACCACAGATGCGCAGTATTTT,CASSPRTPTTDAQYF
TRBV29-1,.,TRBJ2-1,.,TGCAGCGTTGAAGATCGGAGCGAGAGCTCCTACAATGAGCAGTTCTTC,CSVEDRSESSYNEQFF
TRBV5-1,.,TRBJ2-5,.,TGCGCCAGCGGACCGGCCCAGAGGGAGGAGACCCAGTACTTC,CASGPAQREETQYF
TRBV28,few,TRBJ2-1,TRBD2,TGTGCCAGCAGTTTAGACGAGCTAGCGGCCGACTACAATGAGCAGTTCTTC,CASSLDELAADYNEQFF
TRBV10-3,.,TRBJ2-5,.,TGTGCCATCAGTGAGGAAAGGACAATGTACCAAGAGACCCAGTACTTC,CAISEERTMYQETQYF
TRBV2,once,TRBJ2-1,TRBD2,TGTGCCAGCAGTGATGGGACTAGCTCCTACAATGGGCAGTTCTTC,CASSDGTSSYNGQFF
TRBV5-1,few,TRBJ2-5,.,TGCGCCAGCAGCACGACCATGGGCTCTGGCGAGACCCAGTACTTC,CASSTTMGSGETQYF
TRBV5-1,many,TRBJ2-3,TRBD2,TGTGCCAGCAGTACCCCTAGCGGGAGCACAGATACGCAGTATTTT,CASSTPSGSTDTQYF
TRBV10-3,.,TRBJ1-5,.,TGTGCCATCAGTGAACTGGGGTCGGGACAGCCCCAGCATTTT,CAISELGSGQPQHF
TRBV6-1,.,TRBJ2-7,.,TGTGCCAGCGACAGGATACCCATTTCCTACGAGCAGTACTTC,CASDRIPISYEQYF
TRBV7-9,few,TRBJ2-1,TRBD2,TGTGCCAGCAGCTTAGGTAGCGGGGCAGGCAATGAGCAGTTCTTC,CASSLGSGAGNEQFF
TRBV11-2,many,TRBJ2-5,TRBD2,TGTGCCAGCAGCCCGGCTGTCCTAGCGGGCCAAGAGACCCAGTACTTC,CASSPAVLAGQETQYF
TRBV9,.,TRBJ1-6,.,TGTGCCAGCAGCCAAGCACCCGGGACGAGTAATTCACCCCTCCACTTT,CASSQAPGTSNSPLHF
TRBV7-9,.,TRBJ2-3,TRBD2,TGTGCCAGCACCGGGGGGGGAGAGTTCACAGATACGCAGTATTTT,CASTGGGEFTDTQYF
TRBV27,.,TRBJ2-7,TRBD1,TGTGCCAGCAAGAAGGATTTGAACAGGGGCCACGAGCAGTACTTC,CASKKDLNRGHEQYF
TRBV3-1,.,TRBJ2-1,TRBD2,TGTGCCAGCAGCCAAGAGTTCACTAGCGGCAAGGGGGAGCAGTTCTTC,CASSQEFTSGKGEQFF
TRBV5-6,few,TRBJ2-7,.,TGTGCCAGCAGCTTCGGAGAGGCCCTACGCTTCTACGAGCAGTACTTC,CASSFGEALRFYEQYF
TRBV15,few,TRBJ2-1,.,TGTGCCACCAGCAGAGAGGGCAGGGGTGGCTACAATGAGCAGTTCTTC,CATSREGRGGYNEQFF
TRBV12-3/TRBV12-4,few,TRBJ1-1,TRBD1,TGTGCCAGCCGTGACAGGGGCTCGAGCACTGAAGCTTTCTTT,CASRDRGSSTEAFF
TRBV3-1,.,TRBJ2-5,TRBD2,TGTGCCAGCAGCCATCTAGCGGGAGTCGTGGGAGAGACCCAGTACTTC,CASSHLAGVVGETQYF
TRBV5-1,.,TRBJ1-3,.,TGCGCCAGCAGCTTGGATAACAGAAACACCATATATTTT,CASSLDNRNTIYF
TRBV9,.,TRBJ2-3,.,TGTGCCAGCAGCCCCCAGGCGGGGGCGCCCACAGATACGCAGTATTTT,CASSPQAGAPTDTQYF